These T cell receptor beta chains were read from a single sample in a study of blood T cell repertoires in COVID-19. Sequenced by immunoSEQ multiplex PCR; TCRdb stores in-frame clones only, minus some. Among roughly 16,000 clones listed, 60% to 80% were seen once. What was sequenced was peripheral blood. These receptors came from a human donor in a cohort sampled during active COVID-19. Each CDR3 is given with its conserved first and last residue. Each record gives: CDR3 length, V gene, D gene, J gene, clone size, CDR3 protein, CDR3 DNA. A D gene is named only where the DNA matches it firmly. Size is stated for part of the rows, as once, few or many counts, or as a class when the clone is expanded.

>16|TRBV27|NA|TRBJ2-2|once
CASSLFWQGGTGELFF
TGTGCCAGCAGTTTATTTTGGCAGGGAGGCACCGGGGAGCTGTTTTTT
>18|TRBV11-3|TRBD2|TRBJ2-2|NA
CASSPPTGLAGDTRQLFF
TGTGCCAGCAGCCCCCCCACCGGACTAGCGGGAGACACCCGGCAGCTGTTTTTT
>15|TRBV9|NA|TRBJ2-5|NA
CASSPNTGVTETQYF
TGTGCCAGCAGCCCAAACACAGGAGTGACGGAGACCCAGTACTTC
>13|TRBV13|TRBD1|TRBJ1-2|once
CASSQSTGRGYTF
TGTGCCAGCAGCCAATCGACAGGGAGAGGCTACACCTTC
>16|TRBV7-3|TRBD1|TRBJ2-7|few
CASSLKGGQGSHEQYF
TGTGCCAGCAGCTTAAAAGGGGGACAGGGGAGCCACGAGCAGTACTTC
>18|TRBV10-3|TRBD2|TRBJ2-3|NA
CAISARPGTSGGTDTQYF
TGTGCCATCAGTGCACGGCCCGGGACTAGCGGAGGCACAGATACGCAGTATTTT
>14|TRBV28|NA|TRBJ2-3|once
CASSLAGITDTQYF
TGTGCCAGCAGTTTAGCGGGGATCACAGATACGCAGTATTTT
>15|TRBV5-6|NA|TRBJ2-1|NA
CASSLDGTAYNEQFF
TGTGCCAGCAGCTTGGATGGGACTGCCTACAATGAGCAGTTCTTC
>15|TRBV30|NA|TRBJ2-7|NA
CAWSVLSGAGVSQYF
TGTGCCTGGAGTGTACTTTCAGGGGCTGGAGTTTCGCAGTACTTC
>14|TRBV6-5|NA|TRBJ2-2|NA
CASASGINTGELFF
TGTGCCAGCGCCTCGGGGATCAACACCGGGGAGCTGTTTTTT
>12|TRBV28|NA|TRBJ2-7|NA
CASSLAAYEQYF
TGTGCCAGCAGTTTGGCGGCCTACGAGCAGTACTTC
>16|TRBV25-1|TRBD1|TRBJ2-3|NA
CASSESEGGPTDTQYF
TGTGCCAGCAGTGAAAGTGAAGGGGGCCCCACAGATACGCAGTATTTT
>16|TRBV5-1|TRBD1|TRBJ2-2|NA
CASSLVQGADTGELFF
TGCGCCAGCAGCTTGGTTCAGGGGGCCGACACCGGGGAGCTGTTTTTT
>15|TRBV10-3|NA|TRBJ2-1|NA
CAISPDVGGSNEQFF
TGTGCCATCAGTCCAGATGTAGGCGGGTCCAATGAGCAGTTCTTC
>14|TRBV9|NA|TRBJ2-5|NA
CASSVQGIQETQYF
TGTGCCAGCAGCGTCCAGGGGATCCAAGAGACCCAGTACTTC
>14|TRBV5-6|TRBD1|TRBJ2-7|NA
CASSLGQGNYEQYF
TGTGCCAGCAGCTTGGGACAGGGAAACTACGAGCAGTACTTC
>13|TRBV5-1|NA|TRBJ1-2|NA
CASSSGQNYGYTF
TGCGCCAGCAGCTCCGGACAGAACTATGGCTACACCTTC
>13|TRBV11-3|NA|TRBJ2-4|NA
CASSQGSHAAQYF
TGTGCCAGCAGCCAAGGTTCCCACGCGGCTCAGTACTTC
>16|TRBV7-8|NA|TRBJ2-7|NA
CASSRSLADPSYEQYF
TGTGCCAGCAGCCGGTCCCTAGCAGACCCTTCCTACGAGCAGTACTTC
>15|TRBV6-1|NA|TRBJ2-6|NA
CASSEHGSGANVLTF
TGTGCCAGCAGTGAACACGGGTCCGGGGCCAACGTCCTGACTTTC
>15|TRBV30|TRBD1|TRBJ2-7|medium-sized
CAWSDRGTDNDEQYF
TGTGCCTGGAGTGACCGAGGGACAGACAACGACGAGCAGTACTTC
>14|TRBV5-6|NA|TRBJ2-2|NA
CASSLRAGTGELFF
TGTGCCAGCAGCTTGCGTGCGGGGACCGGGGAGCTGTTTTTT
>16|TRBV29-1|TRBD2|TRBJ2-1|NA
CSVEASGGSSYNEQFF
TGCAGCGTTGAAGCGAGCGGGGGGAGCTCCTACAATGAGCAGTTCTTC
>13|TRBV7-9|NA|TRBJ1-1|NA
CASSSYQGSEAFF
TGTGCCAGCAGCTCTTATCAGGGGTCTGAAGCTTTCTTT
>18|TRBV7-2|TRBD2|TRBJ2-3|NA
CASSSRPALAGSTDTQYF
TGTGCCAGCAGCTCGAGACCGGCACTAGCGGGTAGCACAGATACGCAGTATTTT
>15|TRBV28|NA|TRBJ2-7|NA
CASSSPADPLYEQYF
TGTGCCAGCAGTTCGCCAGCGGACCCGCTCTACGAGCAGTACTTC
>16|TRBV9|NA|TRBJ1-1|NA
CASSVGPPGDGTEAFF
TGTGCCAGCAGCGTAGGCCCTCCAGGGGACGGCACTGAAGCTTTCTTT
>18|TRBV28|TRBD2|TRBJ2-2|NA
CASSFLRTSGRNTGELFF
TGTGCCAGCAGTTTTCTCAGGACTAGCGGGAGGAACACCGGGGAGCTGTTTTTT
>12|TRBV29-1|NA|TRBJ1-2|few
CSIWTGAYGYTF
TGCAGCATATGGACGGGAGCTTATGGCTACACCTTC
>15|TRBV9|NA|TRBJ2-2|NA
CASSVGVGRNGELFF
TGTGCCAGCAGCGTAGGAGTGGGCAGGAACGGGGAGCTGTTTTTT
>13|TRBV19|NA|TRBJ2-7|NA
CASSYRVSYEQYF
TGTGCCAGTAGCTACAGGGTCTCCTACGAGCAGTACTTC
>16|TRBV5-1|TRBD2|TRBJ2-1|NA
CASSFWTSGSNNEQFF
TGCGCCAGCAGCTTCTGGACTAGCGGGAGTAACAATGAGCAGTTCTTC
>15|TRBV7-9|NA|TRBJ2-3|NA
CASSSYRDSTDTQYF
TGTGCCAGCAGCTCCTACCGAGACAGTACAGATACGCAGTATTTT
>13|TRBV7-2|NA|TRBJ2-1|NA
CASSPQGPDEQFF
TGTGCCAGCAGCCCACAGGGTCCGGATGAGCAGTTCTTC
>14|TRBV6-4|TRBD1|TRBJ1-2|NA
CASRGDSPLGGYTF
TGTGCCAGCAGGGGGGACAGTCCCTTGGGAGGCTACACCTTC
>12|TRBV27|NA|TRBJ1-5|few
CASRVREGPQHF
TGTGCCAGCAGGGTCAGGGAAGGGCCCCAGCATTTT
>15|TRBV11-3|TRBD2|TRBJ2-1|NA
CASRVPGLGDNEQFF
TGTGCCAGCAGAGTACCGGGACTAGGGGACAATGAGCAGTTCTTC
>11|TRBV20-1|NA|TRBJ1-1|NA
CSAVGNTEAFF
TGCAGTGCTGTGGGCAACACTGAAGCTTTCTTT
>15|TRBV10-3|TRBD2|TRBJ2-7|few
CAISAGLAGTYEQYF
TGTGCCATCAGTGCGGGACTAGCGGGGACCTACGAGCAGTACTTC
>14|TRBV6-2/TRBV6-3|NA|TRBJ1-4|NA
CASSLGQFNEKLFF
TGTGCCAGCAGTCTAGGACAGTTTAATGAAAAACTGTTTTTT
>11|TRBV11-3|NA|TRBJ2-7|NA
CASSFEGEQYF
TGTGCCAGCAGCTTCGAGGGCGAGCAGTACTTC
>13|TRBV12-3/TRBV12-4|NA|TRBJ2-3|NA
CASSFGSTDTQYF
TGTGCCAGCAGTTTCGGGAGCACAGATACGCAGTATTTT